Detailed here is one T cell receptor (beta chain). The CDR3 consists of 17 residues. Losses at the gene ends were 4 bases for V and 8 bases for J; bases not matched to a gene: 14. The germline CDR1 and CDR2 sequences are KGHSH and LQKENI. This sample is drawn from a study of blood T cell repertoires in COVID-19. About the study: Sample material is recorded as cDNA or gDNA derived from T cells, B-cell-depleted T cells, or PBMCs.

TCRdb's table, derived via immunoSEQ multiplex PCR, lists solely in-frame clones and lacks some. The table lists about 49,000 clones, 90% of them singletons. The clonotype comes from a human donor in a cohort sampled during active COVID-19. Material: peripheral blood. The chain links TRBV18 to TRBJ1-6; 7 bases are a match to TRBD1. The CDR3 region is CASSRIARAGGDSPLHF. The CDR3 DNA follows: TGTGCCAGCTCACGAATAGCGCGGGCAGGGGGTGATTCACCCCTCCACTTT.